Listed below are T cell receptor beta chains from one sample, sequenced in a study of shared clonotypes between healthy human individuals. This table comes from immunoSEQ multiplex PCR, and its TCRdb copy is limited to in-frame clones, with some not included. The sample has 2 million to 2.5 million clones; about 92% are singletons. The sequenced material came from naive CD8+ T cells from PBMCs. The receptors derive from a man aged 18 to 35 in good health. Some clones in this sample may be carry-over from other donors' samples. Each CDR3 is given with its conserved first and last residue. The order of the fields is CDR3 DNA, CDR3 protein, D gene, V gene, J gene, clone size. D genes are given only for firm matches. Size values are once, few and many counts, or a class for expanded clones, and some rows have none.

CDR3 DNA: TGTGCCAGCAGCTTAGTTAACAGGGACCCCTACGAGCAGTACTTC
CDR3 protein: CASSLVNRDPYEQYF
D gene: .
V gene: TRBV7-9
J gene: TRBJ2-7
clone size: .

CDR3 DNA: TGTGCCAGCAGTTACTCTGATTATAACACTGAAGCTTTCTTT
CDR3 protein: CASSYSDYNTEAFF
D gene: .
V gene: TRBV6-5
J gene: TRBJ1-1
clone size: .

CDR3 DNA: TGTGCCAGCAGTTTGGTAGGGGCTTCCTACGAGCAGTACTTC
CDR3 protein: CASSLVGASYEQYF
D gene: .
V gene: TRBV27
J gene: TRBJ2-7
clone size: .

CDR3 DNA: TGCAGCGTTGCGGGCCCCGGGACAACCTACGAGCAGTACTTC
CDR3 protein: CSVAGPGTTYEQYF
D gene: .
V gene: TRBV29-1
J gene: TRBJ2-7
clone size: .

CDR3 DNA: TGTGCCAGTACCCCCCGGGACACCGCTGGGGCCGACTATGGCTACACCTTC
CDR3 protein: CASTPRDTAGADYGYTF
D gene: .
V gene: TRBV19
J gene: TRBJ1-2
clone size: few

CDR3 DNA: TGTGCCAGTAGTCGCCTCCGGGACAGGGGGACTCCATGGTACGAGCAGTACTTC
CDR3 protein: CASSRLRDRGTPWYEQYF
D gene: TRBD1
V gene: TRBV19
J gene: TRBJ2-7
clone size: .

CDR3 DNA: TGTGCCACGTCTCACAGCCTCTCTGGGGCCAACGTCCTGACTTTC
CDR3 protein: CATSHSLSGANVLTF
D gene: .
V gene: TRBV27
J gene: TRBJ2-6
clone size: once

CDR3 DNA: TGTGCCAGCAGTCCCCGGTCCCGGCCCACTGAAGCTTTCTTT
CDR3 protein: CASSPRSRPTEAFF
D gene: .
V gene: TRBV28
J gene: TRBJ1-1
clone size: .

CDR3 DNA: TGTGCCAGCAGCTTAGAGATAAATCAGCCCCAGCATTTT
CDR3 protein: CASSLEINQPQHF
D gene: .
V gene: TRBV5-5
J gene: TRBJ1-5
clone size: .

CDR3 DNA: TGTGCCAGCAGCGCCGGGGGTGTCAGGCCTAACTATGGCTACACCTTC
CDR3 protein: CASSAGGVRPNYGYTF
D gene: .
V gene: TRBV13
J gene: TRBJ1-2
clone size: .

CDR3 DNA: TGTGCCAGCAGTGCTCAAGGGGGTGCATCCTACGAGCAGTACTTC
CDR3 protein: CASSAQGGASYEQYF
D gene: .
V gene: TRBV25-1
J gene: TRBJ2-7
clone size: .

CDR3 DNA: TGTGCCAGCAGTGAAGCGCCTGGCTACGAGCAGTACTTC
CDR3 protein: CASSEAPGYEQYF
D gene: .
V gene: TRBV2
J gene: TRBJ2-7
clone size: .

CDR3 DNA: TGTGCCAGCAGTGAAGGTTTGGACATACGCTACGAGCAGTACTTC
CDR3 protein: CASSEGLDIRYEQYF
D gene: .
V gene: TRBV6-1
J gene: TRBJ2-7
clone size: .

CDR3 DNA: TGTGCCACCAGCACGGGCGGATCTAGCACAGATACGCAGTATTTT
CDR3 protein: CATSTGGSSTDTQYF
D gene: .
V gene: TRBV15
J gene: TRBJ2-3
clone size: .

CDR3 DNA: TGTGCCAGCAGTTTATTGGGAGGACTCAAGAACACCGGGGAGCTGTTTTTT
CDR3 protein: CASSLLGGLKNTGELFF
D gene: .
V gene: TRBV28
J gene: TRBJ2-2
clone size: .

CDR3 DNA: TGTGCCAGCATTTTCCGGGTACCGCAAGAGACCCAGTACTTC
CDR3 protein: CASIFRVPQETQYF
D gene: .
V gene: TRBV6-1
J gene: TRBJ2-5
clone size: .